This T cell receptor (beta chain) appears in the sequencing data of a study of T cells after posttransplantation cyclophosphamide (dated by TCRdb to the mid-2010s). Regarding the complete study: The study tracked T cell repertoire reconstitution by TRB sequencing after myeloablative bone marrow transplantation using posttransplantation cyclophosphamide as GVHD prophylaxis. Antigen receptor sequencing covered samples from about 40 PTCy-treated patients and over 15 of their related bone marrow donors. TRB sequencing was performed on blood from all 35 or so PTCy patients with 1-year posttransplant specimens. In 3 patients, TRB sequencing was also performed on up to 3 more blood samples taken 2 to 5.2 years after transplant, and in 4 patients, pretransplant blood was also TRB-sequenced. Because TRA and TRB clonality were tightly correlated in 8 or 9 samples, subsequent TCR analyses were focused on TRB only. Public TRB sequences were searched against a database of over 3,500 sequences associated with responses to pathogens, tumor antigens, self-antigens and alloantigens. What the study reported, not specific to this receptor: Donor-recipient similarity was low at 1-2 months but increased during the first year, and donor CD8+ memory clones often dominated later blood repertoires. Across the 35 to 55 patients, TRB clonality was highly associated with recipient CMV seropositivity and CMV reactivation, and diversity with PTCy was similar to that in the CNI/methotrexate controls. The TRB repertoires of T cells infiltrating skin or GI tract showed only limited overlap with the TRB repertoires of T cells in blood.

TRB sequencing was run on genomic DNA with either the immunoSEQ assay at survey resolution or the hsTCRB kit. In the source study's methods: Initial read processing used immunoSEQ software, and repertoire analyses used the LymphoSeq R package. For each TRB dataset, clonality was calculated as 1 minus normalized Shannon entropy, and the Gini coefficient was computed as well. Phenotypes of unsorted samples were inferred by mapping TRB sequences from sorted subsets of the recipient or donor onto the same recipient's unsorted samples. TCRdb provides this immuneACCESS table in a form limited to in-frame rearrangements. Some clones are lacking; in checked studies, under half of them reflect an unresolved V gene, and why the rest are absent is not known. The V and J calls and clone size are taken from that table; D and trimming were inferred from the DNA. The sample has around 8,000 clones on record, with no singletons. The ten most abundant clones make up roughly 10% of the sample.

V trim: 4 bases; J trim: 5 bases; unmatched bases: 10. From a lookup of the germline V gene, CDR1 and CDR2 are SGHDN and FVKESK. The CDR3, cysteine through phenylalanine, is 17 amino acids long. Just CDR3 DNA is preserved here, 51 bases in frame from base 1. The treatment or condition label, read with the paper, signifies: high-dose cyclophosphamide on days +3 and +4 as single-agent GVHD prophylaxis. PTCy patients received busulfan and fludarabine conditioning, a related or unrelated marrow graft, and cyclophosphamide on days +3 and +4. The PTCy-treated patients were enrolled in a prospective multi-institutional clinical trial. Mononuclear cells from peripheral blood and bone marrow were separated by Ficoll-Hypaque density centrifugation and then cryopreserved. This clone showed up many times. Its binding antigen is unknown. Per-base quality was not reported, and no clone a single base away is much larger than it.

The input for sequencing was PBMCs, taken after allogeneic stem cell transplant with posttransplant cyclophosphamide. This sequence originates from a female patient aged 50 to 60 who received an allogeneic stem cell transplant from a related donor, was CMV-positive, and had no GVHD. Following transplantation, part of the T cell population may be supplied by the graft donor rather than the patient. The chain couples TRBV14 to TRBJ2-5, and 13 bases in between align with TRBD2. Read as DNA, the sequence is TGTGCCAGCAGCCTACTAGCGGGAGGGCACTTTACGGAGACCCAGTACTTC. Its coded protein is CASSLLAGGHFTETQYF.